Listed here are 11 T cell receptor beta chains from one sample, sequenced in a study of radiotherapy plus CTLA-4 blockade in lung cancer. Assay: immunoSEQ multiplex PCR; the TCRdb copy retains only in-frame clones and omits some. The sample lists tens of thousands of clones, 70% to 80% seen once, with 13% to 15% in the top ten. Source: peripheral blood, taken from a patient treated with radiotherapy plus ipilimumab. These receptors all come from a human donor with non-small cell lung cancer that progressed on radiotherapy plus ipilimumab.

The chain uses TRBV5-5 and TRBJ1-1, with a weak D call TRBD1 (5 bases). Germline lookup yields CDR1 SGHKS and CDR2 YYEKEE (reference sequence). V lost 4 bases, J lost 1 base, and 17 bases lay in between. This CDR3 is 16 amino acids long. The CDR3 loop is CASSDGATRANTEAFF. In DNA form, the CDR3 reads TGTGCCAGCAGCGATGGGGCCACGCGGGCGAACACTGAAGCTTTCTTT.

This sequence joins TRBV2 and TRBJ2-5; D is possibly TRBD2 (5 bases). The V end was cut by 2 bases, the J end by 5 bases, with 12 bases between. The CDR3 is 14 amino acids. Germline V gene lookup returns CDR1 SNHLY and CDR2 FYNNEI. This CDR3 is CASSEFLGSETQYF. The CDR3 DNA reads TGTGCCAGCAGTGAATTCCTAGGGAGTGAGACCCAGTACTTC.

The V call is TRBV11-2, the J call TRBJ2-5; no clear D gene. The CDR3 contains 12 residues. V was shortened by 5 bases and J by 13 bases, with 17 bases between the two germline ends. Germline CDR1 and CDR2: SGHAT and FQNNGV. The CDR3 DNA reads TGTGCCAGCAGCCAAGCCCGGGCTCTTCCGTACTTC. This codes for CASSQARALPYF.

The V and J genes are TRBV10-3 and TRBJ1-1; D call uncertain. The V end was cut by 3 bases, the J end by 6 bases, with 8 bases between. CDR1 is ENHRY, CDR2 SYGVKD, per germline. This CDR3 has 12 residues. The CDR3, as DNA: TGTGCCATCAGTGAAGGCAGGCCTGAAGCTTTCTTT. Residues: CAISEGRPEAFF.

This chain joins TRBV7-7 and TRBJ2-5; 9 nucleotides align to TRBD1. This CDR3 contains 15 residues. V lost 1 base to trimming and J lost 5 bases; unmatched junction nucleotides: 5. The germline V gene has CDR1 SSHAT and CDR2 FNYEAQ (reference sequence). CDR3 nucleotides: TGTGCCAGCAGCTTAGACGGGACAGGGTTGGAGACCCAGTACTTC. Encoded protein: CASSLDGTGLETQYF.

This clone is medium-sized in the sample. The V call is TRBV5-6, the J call TRBJ2-7; no definite D call. Germline CDR1 and CDR2: SGHDT and YYEEEE. The CDR3 extends over 12 amino acids. Trimming shortened V by 4 bases and J by 2 bases, and 7 bases separated the two germline ends. CDR3 DNA: TGTGCCAGCAGCCGGTGGGCCTACGAGCAGTACTTC. Amino acids: CASSRWAYEQYF.

The chain uses TRBV4-1 and TRBJ2-1, with D possibly TRBD2 on 5 matching bases. Trimming pared 5 bases from V and 4 bases from J, leaving 15 bases between. This CDR3 is 15 amino acids long. Germline V gene data show CDR1 as MGHRA and CDR2 as YSYEKL. The CDR3 region has the DNA TGCGCCAGCAGCTATGACGTTAGCGCATACAATGAGCAGTTCTTC. Translating gives CASSYDVSAYNEQFF.

The V call is TRBV28, the J call TRBJ1-3; D gene uncertain. The germline V gene encodes CDR1 MDHEN and CDR2 SYDVKM. The germline V and J ends were trimmed by 5 bases and 0 bases, with 8 bases remaining between them. The CDR3 is 14 residues long. CDR3 nucleotides: TGTGCCAGCAGTCCGTATAGCTCTGGAAACACCATATATTTT. This codes for CASSPYSSGNTIYF.

The chain joins TRBV7-2 to TRBJ2-7; the D is unclear. CDR3 length: 15 residues. Trimming left V 3 bases short and J 0 bases short, with 12 bases between. From germline, CDR1 is SGHTA and CDR2 FQGNSA. For the CDR3, the DNA is TGTGCCAGCAGCTTCCTGGACCCTAGCTCCTACGAGCAGTACTTC. This gives the protein CASSFLDPSSYEQYF. The whole variable domain, remainder taken from reference TRBV7-2 and TRBJ2-7, is GAGVSQSPSNKVTEKGKDVELRCDPISGHTALYWYRQSLGQGLEFLIYFQGNSAPDKSGLPSDRFSAERTGGSVSTLTIQRTQQEDSAVYLCASSFLDPSSYEQYFGPGTRLTVT.

The rearrangement uses TRBV28 and TRBJ1-1; the D is unclear. Trimming took off 1 base at V and 1 base at J, with 10 bases between the two ends. CDR1 is MDHEN, CDR2 SYDVKM, per germline. The CDR3 length is 15 residues. CDR3 loop: CASSLSTAGNTEAFF. The CDR3 DNA sequence: TGTGCCAGCAGTTTATCTACGGCAGGGAACACTGAAGCTTTCTTT.

This rearrangement joins TRBV6-1 to TRBJ2-5; 9 positions agree with TRBD1. The ends lost 10 bases at V and 5 bases at J; junction bases unmatched: 11. The CDR3 extends over 14 amino acids. CDR1 MNHNS and CDR2 SASEGT come from the germline V gene. CDR3 protein: CATRRDRERETQYF. The CDR3 nucleotides are TGTGCCACTCGGCGGGACAGGGAAAGGGAGACCCAGTACTTC.